The clone carrying this T cell receptor beta chain appeared a few times. The data belong to a study of T-cell memory formation after mild COVID-19. In TCRdb, the 5' RACE reads were re-called with MiXCR into one record per CDR3 protein. The sample contains some 190,000 distinct CDR3 sequences, 16% of which appear only once. The junction had 2 bases not matched to a gene; V was cut back by 3 bases and J by 3 bases. CDR3 length: 16 residues. Per the germline V gene, CDR1 is MGHRA and CDR2 is YSYEKL. Sequenced sample: PBMCs or a T cell subset sorted from them (not recorded which). V usage is TRBV4-1 and J usage is TRBJ2-7; 16 nucleotides match TRBD2. This TCR came from an adult woman who had mild COVID-19 (a few samples of this study predate the infection). Cell type and time point are not known. The CDR3 spells CASSQGLAGGRYEQYF. CDR3 coding DNA: TGCGCCAGCAGCCAGGGACTAGCGGGAGGGCGCTACGAGCAGTACTTC.